This TCR beta chain was identified in a study of T cell repertoires in cytomegalovirus infection. TCRdb re-derived calls from the reads in MiXCR, one entry per CDR3 protein. The sample consists of roughly 640,000 distinct CDR3 sequences, roughly 24% of them appearing once. V lost 7 bases and J lost 3; bases outside the gene matches: 18. The CDR3 has 17 residues. Germline V CDR1 and CDR2: MDHEN, SYDVKM. The chain recombines TRBV28 with TRBJ2-7, with 7 bases aligning to TRBD1. The sequenced sample consisted of CD8+ T cells from PBMCs. The receptor's source is a human donor in good health (CMV status not recorded). Some clones in this sample may be carry-over from other donors' samples. CDR3: CASTTTGRTGYIYEQYV. In nucleotides, the CDR3 is TGTGCCAGCACCACCACCGGAAGGACAGGATACATCTACGAGCAGTACGTC.